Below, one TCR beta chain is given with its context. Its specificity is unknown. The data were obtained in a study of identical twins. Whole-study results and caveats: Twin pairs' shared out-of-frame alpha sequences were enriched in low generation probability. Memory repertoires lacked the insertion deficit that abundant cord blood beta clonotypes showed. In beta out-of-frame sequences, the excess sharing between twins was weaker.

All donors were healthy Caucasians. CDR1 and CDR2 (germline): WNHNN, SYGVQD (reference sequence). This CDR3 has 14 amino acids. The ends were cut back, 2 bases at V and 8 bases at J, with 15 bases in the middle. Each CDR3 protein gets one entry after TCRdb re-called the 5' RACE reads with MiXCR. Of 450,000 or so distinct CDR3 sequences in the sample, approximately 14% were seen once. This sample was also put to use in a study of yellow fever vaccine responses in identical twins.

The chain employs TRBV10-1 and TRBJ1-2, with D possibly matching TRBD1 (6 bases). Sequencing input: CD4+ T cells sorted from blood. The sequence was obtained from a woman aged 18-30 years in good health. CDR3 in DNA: TGCGCCAGCAGTGAGGGGACACTCAAAGGGGGCTACACCTTC. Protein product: CASSEGTLKGGYTF.